This record covers a single T cell receptor beta chain. Assay: immunoSEQ multiplex PCR; the TCRdb copy retains only in-frame clones and omits some. This sample has approximately 200,000 clones, with about 88% found just once. The sample belongs to a study of blood T cell repertoires in COVID-19. Participants spanned ages 18 to 89 years and resided in 20 to 30 US areas. The receptor's source is a woman in her 40s with acute COVID-19. The sample consisted of PBMCs or T cells enriched from blood (not recorded which).

CDR3 in amino acids: CASSSRDRGHEQYF. CDR3 DNA sequence: TGTGCCAGCAGTTCCCGGGACAGGGGCCACGAGCAGTACTTC. The gene calls are TRBV27 and TRBJ2-7; 10 bases are a match to TRBD1. Germline-derived CDR1 and CDR2 are MNHEY and SMNVEV (reference sequence). Unmatched junction bases numbered 5, after V lost 4 bases and J lost 5 bases. The CDR3 spans 14 residues.